By share, the clone carrying this T cell receptor beta chain counts as medium-sized. Its antigen is still unknown. Sequence data for DNA of cultured CD4+ T cells were generated by the Oncomine TCR Beta short-read assay. Investigators obtained genomic DNA by extraction from cultured CD4+ T cells. Each CDR3 protein is one row after TCRdb ran MiXCR on the PCR reads. The table shows about 11,000 distinct CDR3 sequences, with 70% occurring only once. These data originate in a study of vaccination and CD4 T cells after COVID-19. Study context: Stimulation of cells relied on overlapping spike peptides derived from SARS-CoV-2, HCoV-NL63, HCoV-OC43 and HCoV-229E.

Per the germline V gene, CDR1 is DFQATT and CDR2 is SNEGSKA (reference sequence). This CDR3 contains 15 residues. Trimming cost V 1 base and J 0 bases; bases outside gene matches: 5. Treatment in this sample: roughly 10-day PBMC culture with coronavirus spike peptide pools or control peptides (ViraFEST assay). The ViraFEST method relied on peptide pools to expand antigen-specific T cells, followed by TCR sequencing. Culture conditions combined roughly 2 million PBMCs per well with 9.5 to 10 IU/ml IL-2 and 8.5 to 10 ug/ml peptide pools. The TCR comes from a human donor who had recovered from COVID-19. Source material: CD4+ T cells from blood, cultured in vitro. This chain connects TRBV20-1 to TRBJ1-1; 7 bases map to TRBD1. The CDR3: CSARGTGIMNTEAFF. For the CDR3, the DNA is TGCAGTGCTAGAGGGACAGGTATAATGAACACTGAAGCTTTCTTT.